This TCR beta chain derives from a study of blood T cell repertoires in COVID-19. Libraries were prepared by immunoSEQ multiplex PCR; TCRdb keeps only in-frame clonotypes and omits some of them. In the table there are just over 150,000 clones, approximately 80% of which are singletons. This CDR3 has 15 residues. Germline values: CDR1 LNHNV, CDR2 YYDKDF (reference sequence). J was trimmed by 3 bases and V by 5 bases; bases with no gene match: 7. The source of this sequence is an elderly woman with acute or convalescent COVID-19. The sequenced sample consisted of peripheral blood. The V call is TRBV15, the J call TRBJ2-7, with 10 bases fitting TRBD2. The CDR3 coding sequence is TGTGCCACCAGCTTAAAAGCGGGGGGGATCTACGAGCAGTACTTC. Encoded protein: CATSLKAGGIYEQYF.